These 17 T cell receptor beta chains came from one sample sequenced in a study of PD-L1 blockade in urothelial cancer. Measured with immunoSEQ multiplex PCR; TCRdb has only the in-frame clones, and not every one. The sample has more than 90,000 clones, about 91% seen once. The time point denotes: peripheral blood 6 weeks after treatment start. This specimen consisted of PBMCs, obtained around atezolizumab (anti-PD-L1) treatment. All receptors come from a man aged 55-75 years with urothelial cancer.

This chain uses TRBV18 with TRBJ2-3; 8 bases agree with TRBD2. With 2 bases clipped from V and 4 bases from J, the junction kept 5 bases outside the gene matches. This CDR3 has 15 residues. Germline V gene data show CDR1 as KGHSH and CDR2 as LQKENI. The CDR3 reads CASSPTREGADTQYF. DNA of the CDR3: TGTGCCAGCTCACCAACCCGGGAGGGGGCAGATACGCAGTATTTT.

This sequence joins TRBV5-4 and TRBJ2-5, with a possible D match to TRBD1 (7 bases). This CDR3 comprises 16 residues. Germline V gene sequence: CDR1 SGHNT, CDR2 YYREEE (reference sequence). V lost 2 bases and J 7 bases, leaving 21 bases between the germline ends. The CDR3 is CASSFQKQGRFGTQYF. CDR3 bases: TGTGCCAGCAGCTTTCAGAAACAGGGGAGGTTCGGGACCCAGTACTTC.

The gene calls are TRBV5-1 and TRBJ2-1, with D tentatively TRBD2 (7 bases). Germline-derived CDR1 and CDR2 are SGHRS and YFSETQ. The CDR3 sequence is 16 residues long. Trimming stripped 0 bases from V and 6 bases from J, with 16 bases between. In DNA form, the CDR3 reads TGCGCCAGCAGCTTGGCCTCGGGGGGCTGGGGCAATGAGCAGTTCTTC. Translation: CASSLASGGWGNEQFF.

This clone was found once. The CDR3 DNA sequence: TGTGCCAGCGTCGTCAGGGGGAACTCACCCCTCCACTTT. This translates into CASVVRGNSPLHF. The chain couples TRBV28 to TRBJ1-6; 7 positions agree with TRBD1. This CDR3 spans 13 amino acids. The germline gives CDR1 MDHEN, CDR2 SYDVKM. Trimming removed 8 bases from V and 10 bases from J; junction bases left unmatched: 8.

J is TRBJ2-6 and V is TRBV9, with D unresolved. The V gene lost 4 bases and the J gene lost 0 bases, with 14 bases spanning the gap. Germline V gene lookup returns CDR1 SGDLS and CDR2 YYNGEE. The CDR3 sequence is 17 residues long. CDR3 nucleotide sequence: TGTGCCAGCAGCCCGTCTCTTCTCGGCTCTGGGGCCAACGTCCTGACTTTC. The encoded protein is CASSPSLLGSGANVLTF.

The CDR3 DNA sequence: TGTGCCAGCAGCCAAGTTGGTAACAGCCACCATCAGCCCCAGCATTTT. Its translation: CASSQVGNSHHQPQHF. The chain carries TRBV4-2 and TRBJ1-5; D gene ambiguous. The germline CDR1 and CDR2 sequences are LGHNA and YNFKEQ. V was clipped by 1 base and J by 5 bases, with 15 bases between them. The CDR3 consists of 16 residues.

The rearrangement links TRBV2 to TRBJ2-1; 11 nucleotides align to TRBD2. The trim removed 4 bases at V and 9 bases at J, leaving 5 bases unmatched. Germline V gene lookup returns CDR1 SNHLY and CDR2 FYNNEI. This CDR3 has 14 residues. The CDR3 spells CASSVGSGGGEQFF. The CDR3 region has the DNA TGTGCCAGCAGTGTGGGTAGCGGGGGGGGTGAGCAGTTCTTC.

The rearrangement joins TRBV2 to TRBJ2-4; 8 bases are a match to TRBD2. V was pared by 4 bases and J by 5 bases, with 4 bases of the junction left unmatched. Germline V gene sequence: CDR1 SNHLY, CDR2 FYNNEI. CDR3 length: 14 residues. CDR3 coding DNA: TGTGCCAGCAGTGCCCCTAGCGGGCAAAACATTCAGTACTTC. The encoded protein is CASSAPSGQNIQYF.

This chain joins TRBV19 and TRBJ2-2; 10 nucleotides match TRBD2. This CDR3 comprises 16 residues. Per germline, CDR1 LNHDA and CDR2 SQIVND (reference sequence). V shed 7 bases, J shed 3 bases, and the junction held 8 bases outside the gene matches. Here the CDR3 DNA reads TGTGCCAGTATGCAGCGGGGGGGCCTGGACACCGGGGAGCTGTTTTTT. Its translation is CASMQRGGLDTGELFF.

The genes are TRBV28 and TRBJ1-3; D unresolved. V was clipped by 3 bases and J by 6 bases, with 6 bases between them. The germline V gene encodes CDR1 MDHEN and CDR2 SYDVKM. The CDR3 consists of 12 residues. CDR3 amino acids: CASSLGENTIYF. As DNA, the CDR3 is TGTGCCAGCAGTTTGGGCGAAAACACCATATATTTT.

The DNA for the CDR3 is TGTGCCAGCAGCCGCCCCTTCCTAGGACAGAGCACAGATACGCAGTATTTT. Translating it yields CASSRPFLGQSTDTQYF. V gene TRBV4-2 combines with J gene TRBJ2-3, with D tentatively TRBD1 (6 bases). CDR3 length: 17 amino acids. The V end lost 4 bases, the J end lost 0 bases, and 17 bases lay between the germline ends. The germline CDR1 and CDR2 sequences are LGHNA and YNFKEQ.

V usage is TRBV30 and J usage is TRBJ2-7; D is unresolved. Deletions cut 0 bases from V and 7 bases from J, with 7 bases between. The CDR3 runs 11 residues. Per the germline V gene, CDR1 is GTSNPN and CDR2 is SVGIG (reference sequence). CDR3 in DNA: TGTGCCTGGAGTGTACGAGGAGAGCAGTACTTC. It encodes CAWSVRGEQYF. Together with reference TRBV30 and TRBJ2-7, the CDR3 gives the full variable domain: SQTIHQWPATLVQPVGSPLSLECTVEGTSNPNLYWYRQAAGRGLQLLFYSVGIGQISSEVPQNLSASRPQDRQFILSSKKLLLSDSGFYLCAWSVRGEQYFGPGTRLTVT.

The rearrangement links TRBV7-2 to TRBJ2-5, with 10 bases that match TRBD2. This CDR3 has 16 amino acids. In germline, CDR1 is SGHTA, CDR2 FQGNSA. V was pared by 5 bases and J by 2 bases, with 8 bases of the junction left unmatched. CDR3 DNA sequence: TGTGCCAGCAGCCGAGCAGGACTAGCGGTACAAGAGACCCAGTACTTC. The encoded protein is CASSRAGLAVQETQYF.

This chain connects TRBV2 to TRBJ1-4; D perhaps matches TRBD1 (5 bases). The CDR3 runs to 13 residues. The V gene lost 4 bases and the J gene lost 7 bases, with 10 bases spanning the gap. Germline V CDR1 and CDR2: SNHLY, FYNNEI. The CDR3 region is CASSGLQGEKLFF. CDR3 nucleotide sequence: TGTGCCAGCAGTGGTCTTCAGGGTGAAAAACTGTTTTTT.

The V gene is TRBV2, the J gene TRBJ2-5, with TRBD1 as a possible D gene (6 bases). Trimming cost V 2 bases and J 5 bases, with 9 bases left between them. Germline CDR1 SNHLY, CDR2 FYNNEI. This CDR3 region has 13 residues. The CDR3 spells CASSESGAETQYF. Here the CDR3 DNA reads TGTGCCAGCAGTGAATCAGGGGCGGAGACCCAGTACTTC.

This CDR3 is CASSDQQRVNTEAFF. The CDR3 DNA is TGTGCCAGCAGTGATCAACAGAGGGTGAACACTGAAGCTTTCTTT. This rearrangement joins TRBV6-1 to TRBJ1-1, with D uncertain. CDR3 size: 15 residues. Germline CDR1 is MNHNS and CDR2 is SASEGT. V was trimmed by 3 bases and J by 0 bases, leaving 11 bases between them.

The genes are TRBV27 and TRBJ2-7; 9 bases align to TRBD1. Germline CDR1 MNHEY, CDR2 SMNVEV (reference sequence). This CDR3 region has 13 residues. After removal of 4 bases from V and 12 bases from J, the junction contained 10 bases not matched to a gene. The CDR3, as DNA: TGTGCCAGCAGTTGGGGGGACAGGGAGGGATTGTACTTC. This gives the protein CASSWGDREGLYF.